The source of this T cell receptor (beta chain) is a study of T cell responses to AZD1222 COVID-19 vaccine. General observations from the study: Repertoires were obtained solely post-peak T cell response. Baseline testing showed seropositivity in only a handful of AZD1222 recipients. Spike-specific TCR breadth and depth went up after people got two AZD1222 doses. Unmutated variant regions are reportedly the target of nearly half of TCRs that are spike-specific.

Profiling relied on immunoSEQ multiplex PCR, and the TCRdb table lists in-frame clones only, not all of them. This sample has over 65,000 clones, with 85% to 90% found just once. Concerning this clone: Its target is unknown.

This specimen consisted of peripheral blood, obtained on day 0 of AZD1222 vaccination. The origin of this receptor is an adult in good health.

The CDR3 DNA reads as TGTGCCAGCACCCGACAGGGCGATCAGCCCCAGCATTTT. Translating gives CASTRQGDQPQHF. The chain combines TRBV28 with TRBJ1-5, with 7 bases aligning to TRBD1. V lost 7 bases and J lost 5; bases outside the gene matches: 5. The CDR3 spans 13 residues. Germline CDR1 MDHEN, CDR2 SYDVKM. Full variable domain (missing parts from reference TRBV28 and TRBJ1-5): DVKVTQSSRYLVKRTGEKVFLECVQDMDHENMFWYRQDPGLGLRLIYFSYDVKMKEKGDIPEGYSVSREKKERFSLILESASTNQTSMYLCASTRQGDQPQHFGDGTRLSIL.